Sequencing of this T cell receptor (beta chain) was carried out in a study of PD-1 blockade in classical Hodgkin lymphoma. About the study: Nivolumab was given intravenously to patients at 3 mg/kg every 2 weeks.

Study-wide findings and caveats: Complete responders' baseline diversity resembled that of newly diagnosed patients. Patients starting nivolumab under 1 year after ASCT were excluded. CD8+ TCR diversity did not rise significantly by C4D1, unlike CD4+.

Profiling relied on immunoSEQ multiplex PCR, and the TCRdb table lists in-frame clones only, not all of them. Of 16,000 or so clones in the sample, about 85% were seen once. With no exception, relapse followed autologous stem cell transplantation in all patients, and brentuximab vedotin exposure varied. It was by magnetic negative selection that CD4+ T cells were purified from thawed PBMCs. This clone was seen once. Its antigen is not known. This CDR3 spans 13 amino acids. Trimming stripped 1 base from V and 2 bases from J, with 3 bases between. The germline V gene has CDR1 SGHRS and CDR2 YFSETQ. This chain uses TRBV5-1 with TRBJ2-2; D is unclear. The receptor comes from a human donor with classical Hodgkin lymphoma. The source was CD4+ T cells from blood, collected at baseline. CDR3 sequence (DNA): TGCGCCAGCAGCTTGTACAACACCGGGGAGCTGTTTTTT. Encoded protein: CASSLYNTGELFF.